This TCR beta chain was captured by sequencing in a study of T cells in localized non-small cell lung cancer. Measured with immunoSEQ multiplex PCR; TCRdb has only the in-frame clones, and not every one. Among some 41,000 clones listed, over 75% were seen once. This CDR3 is 13 amino acids long. CDR1 and CDR2 (germline): SGHDN, FVKESK. V trimming: 3 bases; J trimming: 15 bases; junction bases outside the gene matches: 9. The source material was PBMCs, sampled before any cancer treatment. The rearrangement links TRBV14 to TRBJ2-1, with 9 bases aligning to TRBD1. The sequence was collected from a woman aged 35 to 70 with stage II lung adenocarcinoma. DNA for the CDR3: TGTGCCAGCAGCCAGATCCGCGGGACAGGGTTGTTCTTC. As protein: CASSQIRGTGLFF. Using reference TRBV14 and TRBJ2-1 for the parts outside the CDR3, the full variable domain is EAGVTQFPSHSVIEKGQTVTLRCDPISGHDNLYWYRRVMGKEIKFLLHFVKESKQDESGMPNNRFLAERTGGTYSTLKVQPAELEDSGVYFCASSQIRGTGLFFGPGTRLTVL.